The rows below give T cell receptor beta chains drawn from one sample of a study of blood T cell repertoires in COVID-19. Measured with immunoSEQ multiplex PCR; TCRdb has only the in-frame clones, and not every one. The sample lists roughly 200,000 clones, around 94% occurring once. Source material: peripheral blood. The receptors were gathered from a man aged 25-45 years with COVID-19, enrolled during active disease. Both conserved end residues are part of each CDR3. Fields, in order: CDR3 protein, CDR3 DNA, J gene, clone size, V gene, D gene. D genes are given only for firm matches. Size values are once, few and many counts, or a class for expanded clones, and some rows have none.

CDR3: CASSHIELAVINEQFF
DNA: TGCGCCAGCAGCCATATTGAGCTAGCGGTAATTAATGAGCAGTTCTTC
J: TRBJ2-1
size: .
V: TRBV4-1
D: TRBD2

CDR3: CASSLGGASNQPQHF
DNA: TGTGCCAGCAGCTTGGGGGGGGCCAGCAATCAGCCCCAGCATTTT
J: TRBJ1-5
size: once
V: TRBV7-6
D: .

CDR3: CASSLNPQVANYGYTF
DNA: TGCGCCAGCAGCCTAAACCCCCAGGTCGCTAACTATGGCTACACCTTC
J: TRBJ1-2
size: .
V: TRBV5-1
D: .

CDR3: CATSPAGEFYEQYF
DNA: TGTGCCACCAGCCCAGCGGGGGAGTTTTACGAGCAGTACTTC
J: TRBJ2-7
size: .
V: TRBV6-5
D: TRBD2

CDR3: CASSQLSGQETQYF
DNA: TGCGCCAGCAGCCAATTAAGCGGCCAAGAGACCCAGTACTTC
J: TRBJ2-5
size: .
V: TRBV4-1
D: .

CDR3: CASSHDRISAFF
DNA: TGTGCCAGCAGCCACGACAGGATTTCGGCTTTCTTT
J: TRBJ1-1
size: .
V: TRBV3-1/TRBV3-2
D: .

CDR3: CASSQTAGARGYYNSPLHF
DNA: TGTGCCAGCAGCCAAACGGCCGGGGCGCGGGGTTACTATAATTCACCCCTCCACTTT
J: TRBJ1-6
size: .
V: TRBV27
D: .

CDR3: CASSLVRTGAYGYTF
DNA: TGTGCCAGCAGCTTAGTCCGAACAGGGGCCTATGGCTACACCTTC
J: TRBJ1-2
size: .
V: TRBV7-2
D: TRBD1

CDR3: CASSFQGTTDTGELFF
DNA: TGTGCCAGCAGCTTTCAGGGTACAACGGACACCGGGGAGCTGTTTTTT
J: TRBJ2-2
size: .
V: TRBV7-3
D: .

CDR3: CASSQSTGAADTQYF
DNA: TGCGCCAGCAGCCAATCGACAGGGGCGGCAGATACGCAGTATTTT
J: TRBJ2-3
size: .
V: TRBV4-1
D: TRBD1

CDR3: CASSLAFGTGAYEQYF
DNA: TGTGCCAGCAGCTTAGCGTTCGGGACAGGGGCCTACGAGCAGTACTTC
J: TRBJ2-7
size: .
V: TRBV7-2
D: TRBD1

CDR3: CASSEDRAVTEAFF
DNA: TGCGCCAGCAGTGAGGACAGGGCGGTCACTGAAGCTTTCTTT
J: TRBJ1-1
size: .
V: TRBV10-1
D: TRBD1

CDR3: CASSPWGLAGHNEQFF
DNA: TGTGCCAGTAGTCCGTGGGGACTAGCGGGGCACAATGAGCAGTTCTTC
J: TRBJ2-1
size: .
V: TRBV19
D: TRBD2

CDR3: CASSRGTGENQPQHF
DNA: TGTGCCAGCAGCCGCGGGACAGGGGAAAATCAGCCCCAGCATTTT
J: TRBJ1-5
size: .
V: TRBV6-6
D: TRBD1

CDR3: CASTQGTEQFF
DNA: TGTGCCAGCACCCAGGGAACTGAGCAGTTCTTC
J: TRBJ2-1
size: once
V: TRBV2
D: .

CDR3: CASSIGSSSYNEQFF
DNA: TGTGCCAGTAGTATAGGTTCCAGTTCCTACAATGAGCAGTTCTTC
J: TRBJ2-1
size: .
V: TRBV19
D: .

CDR3: CATSDAQGNTGELFF
DNA: TGTGCCACCAGTGATGCTCAGGGGAACACCGGGGAGCTGTTTTTT
J: TRBJ2-2
size: .
V: TRBV24-1
D: .

CDR3: CASSPVREGGYTF
DNA: TGTGCCAGCAGCCCCGTCCGGGAAGGGGGCTACACCTTC
J: TRBJ1-2
size: .
V: TRBV5-4
D: .

CDR3: CAGQAGGRGTQYF
DNA: TGTGCCGGACAGGCGGGGGGCCGAGGGACCCAGTACTTC
J: TRBJ2-5
size: .
V: TRBV30
D: .

CDR3: CATSDGTDGYTF
DNA: TGTGCCACCAGTGATGGGACAGATGGCTACACCTTC
J: TRBJ1-2
size: .
V: TRBV24-1
D: TRBD1

CDR3: CASSSDRGGGYTF
DNA: TGTGCCAGCAGCTCCGACAGGGGAGGAGGCTACACCTTC
J: TRBJ1-2
size: .
V: TRBV7-3
D: TRBD1

CDR3: CASSQTLSTGTGSDTQYF
DNA: TGCGCCAGCAGCCAAACACTTTCTACCGGGACAGGGTCAGATACGCAGTATTTT
J: TRBJ2-3
size: .
V: TRBV4-1
D: TRBD1

CDR3: CASSEAGGGYGYTF
DNA: TGTGCCAGCAGTGAAGCTGGGGGCGGCTATGGCTACACCTTC
J: TRBJ1-2
size: .
V: TRBV6-1
D: .